The 6 T cell receptor beta chains given below trace back to one sample, sequenced in a study of blood T cell repertoires in COVID-19. This table comes from immunoSEQ multiplex PCR, and its TCRdb copy is limited to in-frame clones, with some not included. The data contain tens of thousands of clones, 88% of them singletons. What was sequenced was peripheral blood. The source of these receptors is a woman in her sixties or seventies with acute or convalescent COVID-19.

The chain couples TRBV2 to TRBJ2-2; the D is unclear. The CDR3 sequence is 14 residues long. Trimming took 5 bases from V and 2 from J, leaving 9 bases between them. In germline, CDR1 is SNHLY, CDR2 FYNNEI. CDR3 sequence (DNA): TGTGCCAGCAGTCCCTCCACAAACACCGGGGAGCTGTTTTTT. It yields the protein CASSPSTNTGELFF.

This chain joins TRBV27 and TRBJ2-1; TRBD2 is a possible D gene (6 bases). Trimming took 5 bases from V and 8 from J, leaving 13 bases between them. The CDR3 extends over 13 amino acids. Looked up from germline, CDR1 is MNHEY and CDR2 is SMNVEV (reference sequence). The CDR3 nucleotides read TGTGCCAGCAGTCTATTATGGGGGGATGAGCAGTTCTTC. Its translation is CASSLLWGDEQFF.

V usage is TRBV7-9 and J usage is TRBJ1-6, with D uncertain. Trimming left V 1 base short and J 5 bases short, with 9 bases between. From germline, CDR1 is SEHNR and CDR2 FQNEAQ (reference sequence). This CDR3 is built from 15 residues. The CDR3 here is CASSLDGDNNSPLHF. The CDR3 DNA sequence: TGTGCCAGCAGCTTAGACGGAGATAATAATTCACCCCTCCACTTT.

V gene TRBV24-1 combines with J gene TRBJ2-3; 9 bases match TRBD2. The CDR3 loop spans 16 amino acids. Germline CDR1 reads KGHDR; CDR2 reads SFDVKD. J was trimmed by 0 bases and V by 3 bases; bases with no gene match: 3. The CDR3 DNA reads as TGTGCCACCAGTGATCCCGGGACTAGCAGCACAGATACGCAGTATTTT. As protein: CATSDPGTSSTDTQYF.

The chain has TRBV6-5 and TRBJ2-1; D perhaps matches TRBD1 (6 bases). CDR3 size: 15 residues. Germline values: CDR1 MNHEY, CDR2 SVGAGI. V lost 0 bases to trimming and J lost 2 bases, with 8 bases between them. CDR3 protein: CASSYSGTPYNEQFF. The DNA of the CDR3 is TGTGCCAGCAGTTACTCCGGGACACCCTACAATGAGCAGTTCTTC.

The V call is TRBV6-5, the J call TRBJ1-5; D unresolved. V was cut by 7 bases and J by 3 bases, with 10 bases left in between. Germline V CDR1 and CDR2: MNHEY, SVGAGI. The CDR3 is 13 amino acids. The CDR3 loop reads CASKPRFNQPQHF. As DNA, the CDR3 is TGTGCCAGCAAGCCTAGGTTCAATCAGCCCCAGCATTTT.